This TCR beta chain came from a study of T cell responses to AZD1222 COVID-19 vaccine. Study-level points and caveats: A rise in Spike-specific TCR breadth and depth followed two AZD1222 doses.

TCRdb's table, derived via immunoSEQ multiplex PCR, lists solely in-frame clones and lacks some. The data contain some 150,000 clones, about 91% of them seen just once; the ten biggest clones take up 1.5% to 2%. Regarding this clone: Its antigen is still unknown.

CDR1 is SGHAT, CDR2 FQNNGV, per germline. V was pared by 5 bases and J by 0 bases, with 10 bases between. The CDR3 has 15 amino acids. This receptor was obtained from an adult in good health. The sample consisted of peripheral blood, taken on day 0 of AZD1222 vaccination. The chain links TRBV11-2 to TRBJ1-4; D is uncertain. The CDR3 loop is CASSPGPATNEKLFF. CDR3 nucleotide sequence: TGTGCCAGCAGCCCCGGCCCAGCAACTAATGAAAAACTGTTTTTT.